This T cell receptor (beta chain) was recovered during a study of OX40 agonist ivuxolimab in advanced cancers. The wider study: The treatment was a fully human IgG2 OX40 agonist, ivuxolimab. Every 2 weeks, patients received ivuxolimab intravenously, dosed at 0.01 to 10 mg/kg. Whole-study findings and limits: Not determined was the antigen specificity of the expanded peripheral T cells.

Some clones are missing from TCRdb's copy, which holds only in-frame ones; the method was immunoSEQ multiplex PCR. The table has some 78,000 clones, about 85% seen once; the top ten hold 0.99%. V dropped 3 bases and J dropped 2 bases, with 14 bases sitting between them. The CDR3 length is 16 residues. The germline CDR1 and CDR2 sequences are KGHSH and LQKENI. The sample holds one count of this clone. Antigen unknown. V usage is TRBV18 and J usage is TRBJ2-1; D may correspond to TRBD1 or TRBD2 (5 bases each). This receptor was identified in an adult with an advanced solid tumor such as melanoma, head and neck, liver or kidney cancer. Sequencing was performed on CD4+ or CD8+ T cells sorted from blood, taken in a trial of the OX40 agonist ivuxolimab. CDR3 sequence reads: CASSPRDPKTYNEQFF. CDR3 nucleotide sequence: TGTGCCAGCTCACCCCGGGACCCAAAAACCTACAATGAGCAGTTCTTC.